The 5 T cell receptor beta chains below were found in one sample sequenced in a study of cytomegalovirus exposure and HLA in healthy donors. PCR amplification relied on 60 Vbeta primers (plus 13 Jbeta primers). Assay: immunoSEQ multiplex PCR; the TCRdb copy retains only in-frame clones and omits some. This table holds over 100,000 clones, roughly 80% found once. The specimen was PBMCs. These receptors all come from a male donor in good health and CMV-seronegative.

The genes are TRBV6-1 and TRBJ2-7, with a possible D match to TRBD2 (5 bases). The V and J ends lost 3 bases and 5 bases respectively, with 14 bases between them. The germline V gene has CDR1 MNHNS and CDR2 SASEGT. CDR3 length: 14 residues. The CDR3 loop is CASSDTRAVNEQYF. CDR3 coding DNA: TGTGCCAGCAGTGATACTAGAGCGGTGAACGAGCAGTACTTC.

The chain is built from TRBV28 and TRBJ1-3; no firm D call. Germline V gene data show CDR1 as MDHEN and CDR2 as SYDVKM. V was pared by 4 bases and J by 0 bases, with 16 bases between. This CDR3 contains 17 residues. The CDR3 DNA sequence: TGTGCCAGCAGTTCTGTGATGGGCCCAAGCTCTGGAAACACCATATATTTT. This gives the protein CASSSVMGPSSGNTIYF. Full variable domain (missing parts from reference TRBV28 and TRBJ1-3): DVKVTQSSRYLVKRTGEKVFLECVQDMDHENMFWYRQDPGLGLRLIYFSYDVKMKEKGDIPEGYSVSREKKERFSLILESASTNQTSMYLCASSSVMGPSSGNTIYFGEGSWLTVV.

The V gene is TRBV7-2, the J gene TRBJ2-4; D uncertain. Trimming removed 2 bases at V and 7 bases at J, with 6 bases between. The CDR3 spans 12 residues. In germline, CDR1 is SGHTA, CDR2 FQGNSA. As DNA, the CDR3 is TGTGCCAGCAGCTTATTTGAGAACATTCAGTACTTC. Protein sequence: CASSLFENIQYF.

This chain joins TRBV6-5 and TRBJ2-7, with TRBD1 matching 7 bases. The length of the CDR3 is 14 residues. CDR1 is MNHEY, CDR2 SVGAGI, per germline. The V and J ends lost 5 bases and 4 bases, in that order; junction bases with no gene match: 8. The CDR3 bases are TGTGCCAGCAGTAAGACCGGGACAGTATACGAGCAGTACTTC. Translating gives CASSKTGTVYEQYF.

Concerning this clone: Other nucleotide sequences from this sample produce the same CDR3. The DNA for the CDR3 is TGTGCCAGCAGCTTAACGATGGGACAGCAGAACACTGAAGCTTTCTTT. As protein: CASSLTMGQQNTEAFF. V usage is TRBV7-2 and J usage is TRBJ1-1; TRBD1 matches at 7 bases. This CDR3 contains 16 residues. The V gene end was trimmed by 2 bases and the J gene end by 1 base; junction bases not matched to a gene: 7. Germline-derived CDR1 and CDR2 are SGHTA and FQGNSA.